What follows are 23 T cell receptor beta chains derived from one specimen sequenced in a study of radiotherapy plus CTLA-4 blockade in lung cancer. Using immunoSEQ multiplex PCR, the repertoire was profiled, and TCRdb retains in-frame clones only, with some absent. Of roughly 62,000 clones in the sample, about 80% were seen once. The source material was peripheral blood, sampled from a patient treated with radiotherapy plus ipilimumab. The receptors come from a human donor with non-small cell lung cancer who had a complete response to radiotherapy plus ipilimumab.

V is TRBV19 and J is TRBJ1-1; 8 nucleotides align to TRBD1. The V and J ends lost 9 bases and 0 bases, in that order; junction bases with no gene match: 12. CDR1 and CDR2 from the germline V gene are LNHDA and SQIVND (reference sequence). The CDR3 runs 16 residues. In DNA form, the CDR3 reads TGTGCCAGCCTGAGGCTGACAGGGGAGGTGAACACTGAAGCTTTCTTT. Its protein product is CASLRLTGEVNTEAFF.

The V gene is TRBV7-9, the J gene TRBJ2-1, with 7 bases aligning to TRBD2. V gave up 4 bases and J gave up 2 bases; unmatched junction bases: 14. This CDR3 region has 18 residues. In germline, CDR1 is SEHNR, CDR2 FQNEAQ (reference sequence). DNA of the CDR3: TGTGCCAGCAGCTCCTCGACTAGCAGAATCCACCCCTACAATGAGCAGTTCTTC. Translating it yields CASSSSTSRIHPYNEQFF.

This clone was counted a single time. This sequence joins TRBV7-9 and TRBJ1-2; D gene ambiguous. V was cut by 1 base and J by 4 bases, with 10 bases left in between. Germline loops: CDR1 SEHNR, CDR2 FQNEAQ (reference sequence). CDR3 length: 14 amino acids. The CDR3 sequence: CASSLESVFYGYTF. The CDR3 coding sequence is TGTGCCAGCAGCTTAGAGTCAGTTTTCTATGGCTACACCTTC.

Points on this clone: An end of the junction differs from the germline gene, which may be a read error. V gene TRBV30 combines with J gene TRBJ1-1; D is possibly TRBD1 (5 bases). This CDR3 contains 12 residues. Germline lookup yields CDR1 GTSNPN and CDR2 SVGIG (reference sequence). CDR3 region: CAWSLRVGGSSF. The CDR3, as DNA: TGTGCCTGGAGCCTCAGGGTAGGCGGATCAAGCTTT.

The J gene is TRBJ1-2, the V gene TRBV7-2; 10 nucleotides match TRBD1. V was pared by 6 bases and J by 2 bases, with 9 bases of the junction left unmatched. Per germline, CDR1 SGHTA and CDR2 FQGNSA. The CDR3 runs to 16 residues. The DNA of the CDR3 is TGTGCCAGCAGTCGTCACGGACAGGGGGGAAACTATGGCTACACCTTC. It codes for CASSRHGQGGNYGYTF.

V is TRBV29-1 and J is TRBJ2-7, with a weak D call TRBD1 (6 bases). V lost 6 bases and J lost 0, with 9 bases in between. The CDR3 extends over 12 amino acids. CDR1 and CDR2 (germline): SQVTM, ANQGSEA. CDR3 sequence (DNA): TGCAGCGTGGGGGACAACTCCTACGAGCAGTACGTC. Protein sequence: CSVGDNSYEQYV.

The V gene is TRBV27, the J gene TRBJ1-4, with 8 bases that match TRBD1. The CDR3 is 15 amino acids. J lost 10 bases, V lost 6 bases, and 13 bases had no gene match. Looked up from germline, CDR1 is MNHEY and CDR2 is SMNVEV (reference sequence). CDR3 sequence: CASRSQGAGIGKLFF. As DNA, the CDR3 is TGTGCCAGCAGAAGCCAGGGGGCGGGAATCGGAAAACTGTTTTTT.

CDR3 nucleotides: TGTGCCAGCAGGAACAGCAGGGAAGGGGGCACAGATACGCAGTATTTT. It yields the protein CASRNSREGGTDTQYF. The chain links TRBV11-2 to TRBJ2-3; a possible D gene is TRBD1 (5 bases). Looked up from germline, CDR1 is SGHAT and CDR2 is FQNNGV. Trimming pared 6 bases from V and 1 base from J, leaving 17 bases between. The CDR3 is made up of 16 amino acids.

The gene calls are TRBV7-9 and TRBJ1-2, with D possibly matching TRBD1 (6 bases). CDR3 size: 14 residues. Looked up from germline, CDR1 is SEHNR and CDR2 is FQNEAQ (reference sequence). V was shortened by 5 bases and J by 6 bases, with 16 bases between the two germline ends. The CDR3 nucleotides are TGTGCCAGCAGCCTCAGGAAGGGGGAAAATGGCTACACCTTC. Its protein product is CASSLRKGENGYTF.

The genes are TRBV30 and TRBJ2-3; 7 bases fit TRBD1. In germline, CDR1 is GTSNPN, CDR2 SVGIG (reference sequence). This CDR3 has 16 residues. After removal of 6 bases from V and 0 bases from J, the junction contained 12 bases not matched to a gene. CDR3 sequence (DNA): TGTGCCTGTCACCCCGGGACAGCAAGAAGCACAGATACGCAGTATTTT. Translating gives CACHPGTARSTDTQYF.

This clone was picked up one time. The chain recombines TRBV2 with TRBJ1-5, with D tentatively TRBD1 (5 bases). V gave up 6 bases and J gave up 4 bases, with 16 bases separating them. The CDR3 totals 15 residues. CDR1 and CDR2 from the germline V gene are SNHLY and FYNNEI. CDR3 sequence reads: CASSVPGLGNQPQHF. DNA for the CDR3: TGTGCCAGCAGCGTCCCGGGACTAGGGAATCAGCCCCAGCATTTT.

The V and J genes are TRBV12-5 and TRBJ2-3; TRBD2 matches 11 bases. V was clipped by 5 bases and J by 2 bases; unmatched bases: 6. Germline values: CDR1 LGHNT, CDR2 FRNRAP. This CDR3 contains 16 residues. Written as DNA, the CDR3 is TGTGCTAGTGGTGGAGGGACTAGCGGATTCACAGATACGCAGTATTTT. Amino acid sequence: CASGGGTSGFTDTQYF.

V and J are TRBV11-2 and TRBJ2-3, with a possible D match to TRBD2 (7 bases). Germline CDR1 reads SGHAT; CDR2 reads FQNNGV. Between the trimmed V and J ends, which lost 5 bases and 0 bases, there was a span of 12 bases. The CDR3 extends over 15 amino acids. In nucleotides, the CDR3 is TGTGCCAGCAGCAGAACGGGGGGCAGCACAGATACGCAGTATTTT. Translated, it gives CASSRTGGSTDTQYF.

The CDR3 bases are TGTGCCAGCAGACCGGGACTAGCGGGAGGAGGCGGGGAGCTGTTTTTT. Its translation: CASRPGLAGGGGELFF. The V call is TRBV5-4, the J call TRBJ2-2; 15 bases match TRBD2. After removal of 5 bases from V and 7 bases from J, the junction contained 6 bases not matched to a gene. The germline CDR1 and CDR2 sequences are SGHNT and YYREEE (reference sequence). This CDR3 is 16 amino acids long.

This clone occurred a few times. The chain has TRBV6-5 and TRBJ2-1; D unclear. CDR3 size: 14 residues. V lost 2 bases, J lost 0 bases, and 5 bases lay in between. The germline CDR1 and CDR2 sequences are MNHEY and SVGAGI. CDR3 sequence (DNA): TGTGCCAGCAGTTACCCAGGCTCCTACAATGAGCAGTTCTTC. Protein sequence: CASSYPGSYNEQFF.

The chain links TRBV5-4 to TRBJ2-7; 8 nucleotides match TRBD2. CDR3 length: 15 amino acids. J gave up 2 bases and V 4 bases, and 8 bases lay outside the gene matches. Per the germline V gene, CDR1 is SGHNT and CDR2 is YYREEE (reference sequence). The CDR3 loop is CASSEAGARAYEQYF. CDR3 bases: TGTGCCAGCAGCGAAGCGGGGGCGAGGGCCTACGAGCAGTACTTC.

The chain joins TRBV19 to TRBJ2-1, with 13 bases that match TRBD2. The CDR3 contains 16 residues. CDR1 is LNHDA, CDR2 SQIVND, per germline (reference sequence). V shed 5 bases and J 7 bases; nucleotides not matched to a gene: 8. This CDR3 is CASSLGLAGPRNEQFF. In DNA, the CDR3 is TGTGCCAGTAGTTTGGGACTAGCGGGGCCACGGAATGAGCAGTTCTTC.

The V and J genes are TRBV11-3 and TRBJ2-5, with 7 bases matching TRBD1. CDR1 is SGHNT, CDR2 YENEEA, per germline. The CDR3 spans 15 residues. Losses at the gene ends were 4 bases for V and 2 bases for J; bases not matched to a gene: 7. Here the CDR3 reads CASSSPTGFQETQYF. The CDR3 DNA reads as TGTGCCAGCAGCTCGCCGACAGGGTTTCAAGAGACCCAGTACTTC.

The CDR3 DNA follows: TGCGCCAGCAGCTTGGTCCCCACTAGCGGGAAAAGGGTAAATGAGCAGTTCTTC. Amino acid sequence: CASSLVPTSGKRVNEQFF. The gene calls are TRBV5-1 and TRBJ2-1, with TRBD2 identical over 10 bases. Germline CDR1 reads SGHRS; CDR2 reads YFSETQ. This CDR3 has 18 residues. The J segment lost 7 bases and the V segment lost 0 bases, leaving 13 bases of the junction unmatched.

In this sample, this clone turned up a few times. V and J are TRBV5-1 and TRBJ2-4; TRBD2 is a possible D gene (6 bases). The V end lost 2 bases, the J end lost 0 bases, and 21 bases lay between the germline ends. This CDR3 has 19 residues. Germline values: CDR1 SGHRS, CDR2 YFSETQ. The CDR3 reads CASSFSGGAPGEAKNIQYF. The CDR3 nucleotides are TGCGCCAGCAGCTTTTCGGGCGGAGCCCCGGGGGAAGCCAAAAACATTCAGTACTTC.

This chain connects TRBV6-5 to TRBJ1-6, with D perhaps TRBD1 (6 bases). The CDR3 loop spans 14 amino acids. The germline CDR1 and CDR2 sequences are MNHEY and SVGAGI. V lost 10 bases to trimming and J lost 2 bases, with 12 bases between them. CDR3 in amino acids: CATRGFAYNSPLHF. CDR3 in DNA: TGTGCCACCAGGGGATTCGCCTATAATTCACCCCTCCACTTT.

The chain employs TRBV12-5 and TRBJ1-2, with no clear D. V was shortened by 6 bases and J by 3 bases, with 11 bases between the two germline ends. The germline CDR1 and CDR2 sequences are LGHNT and FRNRAP. The CDR3 totals 13 residues. The CDR3 loop is CASGSGLYYGYTF. DNA for the CDR3: TGTGCTAGTGGCTCCGGTCTGTACTATGGCTACACCTTC.

The chain links TRBV10-3 to TRBJ1-6, with 8 nucleotides matching TRBD1. Germline CDR1 reads ENHRY; CDR2 reads SYGVKD. The length of the CDR3 is 18 residues. Trimming took 4 bases from V and 4 from J; bases not matched to a gene: 12. The CDR3 region is CAISAEQGGGGYNSPLHF. The CDR3 coding sequence is TGTGCCATCAGTGCAGAACAGGGGGGAGGAGGGTATAATTCACCCCTCCACTTT.